This is a list of T cell receptor beta chains from one sample in a study of T cells after yellow fever vaccination. TCRdb re-derived calls from the 5' RACE reads in MiXCR, one entry per CDR3 protein. The table has about 69,000 distinct CDR3 sequences, 5.5% to 7.5% seen once. The material sequenced was CD4+ T cells sorted from PBMCs, taken around 14 days after the first yellow fever vaccination. These receptors were collected from a young man who received the YFV17D yellow fever vaccine. CDR3s leave out the opening cysteine and the closing phenylalanine or tryptophan. A D gene is named only where the DNA matches it firmly.

d_call: -; v_call: TRBV6-5; j_call: TRBJ2-5; cdr3_aa: ASSYQGSPQETQY
d_call: TRBD1; v_call: TRBV4-3; j_call: TRBJ2-3; cdr3_aa: ASSRAGQDWDTQY
d_call: TRBD2; v_call: TRBV5-4; j_call: TRBJ2-3; cdr3_aa: ASSGMTSGGTTDTQY
d_call: TRBD1; v_call: TRBV20-1; j_call: TRBJ1-6; cdr3_aa: SAGDSRGSPLH
d_call: TRBD1; v_call: TRBV30; j_call: TRBJ1-2; cdr3_aa: AWSRVRQGHGYT
d_call: -; v_call: TRBV11-3; j_call: TRBJ2-5; cdr3_aa: ASSSLGKQETQY
d_call: -; v_call: TRBV5-1; j_call: TRBJ2-1; cdr3_aa: ASSLEAQPRYNEQF
d_call: TRBD2; v_call: TRBV4-1; j_call: TRBJ2-2; cdr3_aa: ASSQEKRGVGWTGELF
d_call: TRBD2; v_call: TRBV6-5; j_call: TRBJ2-1; cdr3_aa: ASSSPTSGAAREQF
d_call: TRBD1; v_call: TRBV7-8; j_call: TRBJ2-3; cdr3_aa: ASSPALIRQGANTQY
d_call: TRBD1; v_call: TRBV20-1; j_call: TRBJ2-1; cdr3_aa: SATGQGYYNEQF
d_call: -; v_call: TRBV7-2; j_call: TRBJ2-3; cdr3_aa: ASSPASAVRDTQY
d_call: -; v_call: TRBV5-4; j_call: TRBJ2-5; cdr3_aa: ASSLAASEETQY
d_call: TRBD1; v_call: TRBV9; j_call: TRBJ1-5; cdr3_aa: ASSVSGQLNQPQH
d_call: -; v_call: TRBV6-2/TRBV6-3; j_call: TRBJ1-5; cdr3_aa: ASSYDGGFVNQPQH
d_call: -; v_call: TRBV5-1; j_call: TRBJ2-2; cdr3_aa: ASSIDSNTGELF
d_call: -; v_call: TRBV5-1; j_call: TRBJ2-5; cdr3_aa: ASSLAGAQETQY
d_call: -; v_call: TRBV29-1; j_call: TRBJ2-7; cdr3_aa: SGGGSEGQGQY
d_call: -; v_call: TRBV2; j_call: TRBJ1-1; cdr3_aa: ASIPAANTEAF
d_call: TRBD1; v_call: TRBV28; j_call: TRBJ1-1; cdr3_aa: ASSSAGTAYTEAF
d_call: -; v_call: TRBV5-1; j_call: TRBJ1-1; cdr3_aa: ASSLGRLGTEAF
d_call: -; v_call: TRBV5-5; j_call: TRBJ2-5; cdr3_aa: ASRRRLLRETQY
d_call: -; v_call: TRBV10-3; j_call: TRBJ2-1; cdr3_aa: ALRSDGLNEQF
d_call: -; v_call: TRBV5-4; j_call: TRBJ2-7; cdr3_aa: ASSLDSGTTVYEQY
d_call: TRBD2; v_call: TRBV5-1; j_call: TRBJ2-7; cdr3_aa: ASSLDIAGEYEQY
d_call: -; v_call: TRBV5-1; j_call: TRBJ2-3; cdr3_aa: ASRLGGATDTQY
d_call: -; v_call: TRBV24-1; j_call: TRBJ2-5; cdr3_aa: ATSASRWGSQETQY
d_call: TRBD1; v_call: TRBV5-1; j_call: TRBJ1-1; cdr3_aa: ASSLAGQGRGAF
d_call: -; v_call: TRBV20-1; j_call: TRBJ1-6; cdr3_aa: SASNSNSPLH
d_call: -; v_call: TRBV30; j_call: TRBJ2-4; cdr3_aa: AWSGPGVAKNIQY
d_call: -; v_call: TRBV24-1; j_call: TRBJ2-1; cdr3_aa: ATSDQDRQQF
d_call: TRBD2; v_call: TRBV6-5; j_call: TRBJ2-5; cdr3_aa: ASSYTSGTGETQY
d_call: -; v_call: TRBV6-2/TRBV6-3; j_call: TRBJ1-1; cdr3_aa: ASSWNGRPNTEAF
d_call: TRBD2; v_call: TRBV20-1; j_call: TRBJ2-5; cdr3_aa: SAAGLAAYQETQY
d_call: TRBD1; v_call: TRBV7-9; j_call: TRBJ2-5; cdr3_aa: ASSKGQRQETQY
d_call: -; v_call: TRBV25-1; j_call: TRBJ2-3; cdr3_aa: ASRVADTQY
d_call: TRBD1; v_call: TRBV27; j_call: TRBJ1-1; cdr3_aa: ASSRGQVDTEAF
d_call: TRBD1; v_call: TRBV5-1; j_call: TRBJ1-1; cdr3_aa: ASSPDRGTTEAF
d_call: TRBD1; v_call: TRBV7-2; j_call: TRBJ2-5; cdr3_aa: ASSFDRGEETQY
d_call: -; v_call: TRBV19; j_call: TRBJ1-2; cdr3_aa: ASSSQGFPPSNYGYT
d_call: TRBD1; v_call: TRBV5-1; j_call: TRBJ1-6; cdr3_aa: ASSLEPGGSLSLPLH